Shown below are 8 T cell receptor beta chains from a single sample sequenced in a study of OX40 agonist ivuxolimab in advanced cancers. The method was immunoSEQ multiplex PCR; TCRdb's version includes in-frame clones alone and lacks a portion of them. The sample contains some 17,000 clones, about nine tenths of which appear only once. Sequenced material: CD4+ or CD8+ T cells sorted from blood, taken in a trial of the OX40 agonist ivuxolimab. The receptors were gathered from an adult with an advanced solid tumor such as melanoma, head and neck, liver or kidney cancer.

This clone was seen just once. The chain uses TRBV5-4 and TRBJ2-7, with 8 positions matching TRBD2. CDR1 and CDR2 from the germline V gene are SGHNT and YYREEE (reference sequence). Losses at the gene ends were 0 bases for V and 2 bases for J; bases not matched to a gene: 7. The CDR3 loop spans 16 amino acids. CDR3 loop: CASSLGSLAVPYEQYF. For the CDR3, the DNA is TGTGCCAGCAGCTTGGGGTCACTAGCGGTTCCCTACGAGCAGTACTTC. The complete variable domain, with remaining parts taken from reference TRBV5-4 and TRBJ2-7, reads ETGVTQSPTHLIKTRGQQVTLRCSSQSGHNTVSWYQQALGQGPQFIFQYYREEENGRGNFPPRFSGLQFPNYSSELNVNALELDDSALYLCASSLGSLAVPYEQYFGPGTRLTVT.

V is TRBV11-2 and J is TRBJ1-2; D gene ambiguous. The CDR3 is made up of 9 amino acids. From germline, CDR1 is SGHAT and CDR2 FQNNGV. V gave up 3 bases and J gave up 13 bases, with 6 bases separating them. Here the CDR3 DNA reads TGTGCCAGCAGCTTCCCCTCCACCTTC. Its translation is CASSFPSTF.

The chain employs TRBV28 and TRBJ2-4, with unresolved D. Germline assignment: CDR1 MDHEN and CDR2 SYDVKM. Trimming removed 7 bases at V and 0 bases at J, with 10 bases between. The CDR3 totals 14 residues. For the CDR3, the DNA is TGTGCCAGCACCCCCCCGGTAGCCAAAAACATTCAGTACTTC. It is translated as CASTPPVAKNIQYF.

This sequence joins TRBV27 and TRBJ2-5; D call uncertain. This CDR3 region has 11 residues. V was cut by 2 bases and J by 5 bases, with 3 bases left in between. From germline, CDR1 is MNHEY and CDR2 SMNVEV (reference sequence). The CDR3 reads CASSLGETQYF. CDR3 in DNA: TGTGCCAGCAGTTTAGGGGAGACCCAGTACTTC.

This chain joins TRBV5-4 and TRBJ2-4; D is possibly TRBD2 (7 bases). The germline CDR1 and CDR2 sequences are SGHNT and YYREEE (reference sequence). Trimming took 4 bases from V and 3 from J, leaving 20 bases between them. This CDR3 has 17 residues. CDR3 protein: CASSPGWEGVGKNIQYF. DNA for the CDR3: TGTGCCAGCAGCCCCGGATGGGAGGGGGTCGGCAAAAACATTCAGTACTTC.

V and J are TRBV11-2 and TRBJ2-7; D is undetermined. The CDR3 is made up of 13 amino acids. Trimming pared 1 base from V and 0 bases from J, leaving 4 bases between. CDR1 is SGHAT, CDR2 FQNNGV, per germline. The CDR3 sequence: CASSLGPSYEQYF. The CDR3 coding sequence is TGTGCCAGCAGCTTAGGGCCCTCCTACGAGCAGTACTTC.

The CDR3: CASTLQGASTDTQYF. DNA for the CDR3: TGTGCCAGCACTCTACAGGGGGCGAGCACAGATACGCAGTATTTT. The chain couples TRBV28 to TRBJ2-3; 9 positions match TRBD1. Per the germline V gene, CDR1 is MDHEN and CDR2 is SYDVKM. The CDR3 has 15 residues. J was trimmed by 0 bases and V by 7 bases; bases with no gene match: 5.

The DNA of the CDR3 is TGTGCCAGCAGCCTGACGGTGAACACCGGGGAGCTGTTTTTT. It specifies CASSLTVNTGELFF. The V call is TRBV27, the J call TRBJ2-2; D not resolved. Between the trimmed V and J ends, which lost 6 bases and 1 base, there was a span of 9 bases. CDR3 length: 14 amino acids. The germline CDR1 and CDR2 sequences are MNHEY and SMNVEV (reference sequence).